This TCR beta chain comes out of a study of technical replicates of blood from a few donors. Assay: immunoSEQ multiplex PCR; the TCRdb copy retains only in-frame clones and omits some. The sample lists 60,000 to 85,000 clones; roughly nine tenths were seen once. The CDR3 runs 14 residues. CDR1 is SNHLY and CDR2 is FYNNEI in the germline V gene. V lost 2 bases and J lost 3; bases outside the gene matches: 4. The table lists this clone with a few counts. The sample taken for sequencing was T cells isolated from PBMCs. The chain is built from TRBV2 and TRBJ2-7, with 7 bases identical to TRBD2. The TCR sequence derives from a human donor in good health. CDR3 nucleotides: TGTGCCAGCAGTGAAACTAGCGTTAGCTACGAGCAGTACTTC. Its translation: CASSETSVSYEQYF. The full variable domain, in which reference TRBV2 and TRBJ2-7 provide the parts outside the CDR3, is EPEVTQTPSHQVTQMGQEVILRCVPISNHLYFYWYRQILGQKVEFLVSFYNNEISEKSEIFDDQFSVERPDGSNFTLKIRSTKLEDSAMYFCASSETSVSYEQYFGPGTRLTVT.